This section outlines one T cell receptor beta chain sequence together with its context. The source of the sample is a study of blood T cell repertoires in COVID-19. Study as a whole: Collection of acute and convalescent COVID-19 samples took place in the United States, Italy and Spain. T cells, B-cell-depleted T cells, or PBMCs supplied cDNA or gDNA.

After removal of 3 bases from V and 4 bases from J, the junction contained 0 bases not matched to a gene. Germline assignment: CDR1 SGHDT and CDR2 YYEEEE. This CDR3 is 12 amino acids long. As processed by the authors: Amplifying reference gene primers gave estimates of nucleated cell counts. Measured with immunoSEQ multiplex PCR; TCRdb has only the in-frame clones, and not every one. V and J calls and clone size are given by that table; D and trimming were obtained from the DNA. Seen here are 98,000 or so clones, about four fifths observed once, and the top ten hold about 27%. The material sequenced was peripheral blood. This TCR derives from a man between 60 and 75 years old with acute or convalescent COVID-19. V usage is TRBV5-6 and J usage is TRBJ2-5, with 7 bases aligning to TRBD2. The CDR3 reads CASSWGGETQYF. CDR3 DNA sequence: TGTGCCAGCAGCTGGGGGGGAGAGACCCAGTACTTC.